This passage covers 10 T cell receptor beta chains from one sample sequenced in a study of neurological immune-mediated disorders. MiXCR was run by TCRdb on the 5' RACE reads, yielding one entry per CDR3 protein. Of about 66,000 distinct CDR3 sequences listed, around 4.2% are singletons. The specimen sequenced was PBMCs. These receptors came from a man aged 25-45 years with multiple sclerosis.

This clonotype has a handful of counts. A read error may be the cause here, since a much bigger clone is one base away. The CDR3 ends on some other residue instead of the conserved phenylalanine or tryptophan, so this is likely a read error. The chain couples TRBV6-5 to TRBJ1-4; unclear D gene. V lost 6 bases and J lost 7, with 15 bases in between. Germline loops: CDR1 MNHEY, CDR2 SVGAGI. The CDR3 runs 14 residues. The CDR3 DNA reads TGTGCCAGCAGCTTGTATCAGGAGAGTGAAAAACTGTTTATT. Amino acids: CASSLYQESEKLFI.

At least ten counts were recorded for this clonotype. V gene TRBV7-2 combines with J gene TRBJ2-7; 8 bases agree with TRBD1. Germline V gene sequence: CDR1 SGHTA, CDR2 FQGNSA. V was pared by 2 bases and J by 1 base, with 4 bases of the junction left unmatched. The CDR3 spans 15 residues. CDR3: CASSLWTGSSYEQYF. As DNA, the CDR3 is TGTGCCAGCAGCTTATGGACAGGGAGTTCCTACGAGCAGTACTTC.

This clonotype was detected ten times or more. The chain links TRBV18 to TRBJ1-6, with D maybe TRBD1 (5 bases). V lost 2 bases, J lost 9 bases, and 11 bases lay in between. Germline V CDR1 and CDR2: KGHSH, LQKENI. CDR3 length: 14 residues. CDR3 in amino acids: CASSPEGEGSPLHF. CDR3 in DNA: TGTGCCAGCTCACCAGAAGGGGAAGGTTCACCCCTCCACTTT.

This clonotype has at least ten counts. The chain carries TRBV4-1 and TRBJ1-1; TRBD1 might be the D (6 bases). This CDR3 is built from 14 residues. Germline V gene data show CDR1 as MGHRA and CDR2 as YSYEKL. Between the trimmed V and J ends, which lost 4 bases and 3 bases, there was a span of 12 bases. CDR3 sequence: CASSPEQGYTEAFF. The DNA of the CDR3 is TGCGCCAGCAGCCCCGAACAGGGATACACTGAAGCTTTCTTT.

The table lists this clonotype with many counts. The chain employs TRBV5-1 and TRBJ1-1; D is uncertain. V lost 4 bases and J 3 bases, leaving 13 bases between the germline ends. Germline lookup yields CDR1 SGHRS and CDR2 YFSETQ. This CDR3 region has 14 residues. DNA for the CDR3: TGCGCCAGCAGCCCAATACACAGCCACACTGAAGCTTTCTTT. It codes for CASSPIHSHTEAFF. Looking up the rest from reference TRBV5-1 and TRBJ1-1 gives the full variable domain: KAGVTQTPRYLIKTRGQQVTLSCSPISGHRSVSWYQQTPGQGLQFLFEYFSETQRNKGNFPGRFSGRQFSNSRSEMNVSTLELGDSALYLCASSPIHSHTEAFFGQGTRLTVV.

This clonotype came up many times. V and J are TRBV2 and TRBJ2-1; a weak D match, TRBD2 (5 bases). The CDR3 is 15 amino acids. V lost 2 bases and J lost 7, with 15 bases in between. Germline V gene lookup returns CDR1 SNHLY and CDR2 FYNNEI. This CDR3 reads CASSEFVTGKNEQFF. DNA of the CDR3: TGTGCCAGCAGTGAATTCGTGACCGGGAAGAATGAGCAGTTCTTC. Based on the CDR3 plus reference TRBV2 and TRBJ2-1, the full variable domain is EPEVTQTPSHQVTQMGQEVILRCVPISNHLYFYWYRQILGQKVEFLVSFYNNEISEKSEIFDDQFSVERPDGSNFTLKIRSTKLEDSAMYFCASSEFVTGKNEQFFGPGTRLTVL.

This clonotype was seen only a few times. The chain carries TRBV5-1 and TRBJ1-1; unclear D gene. Germline loops: CDR1 SGHRS, CDR2 YFSETQ. This CDR3 comprises 13 residues. V dropped 4 bases and J dropped 8 bases, with 15 bases sitting between them. The CDR3 loop is CASSPDGDQEAFF. As DNA, the CDR3 is TGCGCCAGCAGCCCAGATGGGGATCAGGAAGCTTTCTTT.

This clonotype was counted ten times or more. The chain carries TRBV5-1 and TRBJ2-7; D is ambiguous. Germline V gene lookup returns CDR1 SGHRS and CDR2 YFSETQ. The CDR3 is made up of 11 amino acids. Trimming removed 5 bases from V and 3 bases from J, with 6 bases in between. The CDR3 sequence: CASRASYEQYF. CDR3 nucleotides: TGCGCCAGCAGGGCAAGCTACGAGCAGTACTTC.

This clonotype appeared many times. The rearrangement links TRBV4-3 to TRBJ2-1; 9 bases map to TRBD2. This CDR3 comprises 16 residues. Germline assignment: CDR1 LGHNA and CDR2 YSLEER. Losses at the gene ends were 0 bases for V and 6 bases for J; bases not matched to a gene: 6. CDR3 bases: TGCGCCAGCAGCCAAGATACACTAGCGGGTGGCAATGAGCAGTTCTTC. Translated: CASSQDTLAGGNEQFF.

This clonotype was counted at least ten times. The gene calls are TRBV7-2 and TRBJ2-5, with TRBD1 identical over 7 bases. The J segment lost 3 bases and the V segment lost 4 bases, leaving 5 bases of the junction unmatched. The CDR3 has 14 amino acids. Germline V gene lookup returns CDR1 SGHTA and CDR2 FQGNSA. CDR3 protein: CASSSRQGKETQYF. The CDR3 region has the DNA TGTGCCAGCAGCTCGAGACAGGGTAAAGAGACCCAGTACTTC.